One and the same sample provided the 21 T cell receptor beta chains below, sequenced in a study of T cells in Graves' hyperthyroidism and ophthalmopathy. The TCR beta CDR3 regions underwent amplification using RNA transcripts as the source. The study used the HTBI primer set for a first-round RT-PCR of the TCR CDR3. TCRdb recomputed calls from the multiplex PCR reads with MiXCR, one row per CDR3 protein. The repertoire holds 690,000 or so distinct CDR3 sequences, with around 20% as singletons. Sample: blood. The source is a woman in her forties or fifties with Graves' hyperthyroidism that later progressed to Graves' ophthalmopathy.

CDR3 loop: CATSRVGQGGSPLHF. CDR3 nucleotides: TGTGCCACCAGCAGAGTGGGTCAGGGTGGCTCACCCCTCCACTTT. The chain links TRBV15 to TRBJ1-6; the D gene is possibly TRBD1 (5 bases). Trimming shortened V by 1 base and J by 10 bases, and 14 bases separated the two germline ends. The CDR3 covers 15 residues. Germline loops: CDR1 LNHNV, CDR2 YYDKDF (reference sequence).

The rearrangement joins TRBV9 to TRBJ2-2, with D possibly matching TRBD1 (5 bases). Trimming took off 1 base at V and 2 bases at J, with 9 bases between the two ends. Looked up from germline, CDR1 is SGDLS and CDR2 is YYNGEE. This CDR3 spans 15 amino acids. CDR3 nucleotide sequence: TGTGCCAGCAGCGTACTGCAGGGTAACACCGGGGAGCTGTTTTTT. It translates to CASSVLQGNTGELFF.

V is TRBV7-9 and J is TRBJ1-4; the match to TRBD1 covers 11 bases. V was pared by 5 bases and J by 7 bases, with 6 bases of the junction left unmatched. The germline CDR1 and CDR2 sequences are SEHNR and FQNEAQ (reference sequence). The CDR3 covers 15 residues. CDR3 nucleotides: TGTGCCAGCAGCAAGGACAGGGGGCAGGGTGAAAAACTGTTTTTT. As protein: CASSKDRGQGEKLFF.

This clonotype turned up a few times. CDR3 bases: TGCAGTGCTAGGCCGGGACAGATGGGAATTTACGAGCAGTACTTC. Protein product: CSARPGQMGIYEQYF. J is TRBJ2-7 and V is TRBV20-1; 7 bases align to TRBD1. The CDR3 is made up of 15 amino acids. V was clipped by 3 bases and J by 4 bases; unmatched bases: 12. Germline-derived CDR1 and CDR2 are DFQATT and SNEGSKA (reference sequence).

The chain has TRBV6-1 and TRBJ1-5, with D perhaps matching TRBD1 (6 bases). CDR3 length: 13 amino acids. Germline V gives CDR1 MNHNS, CDR2 SASEGT. Trimming left V 8 bases short and J 7 bases short, with 15 bases between. CDR3 in amino acids: CASHRARGQPQHF. The CDR3 nucleotides read TGTGCCAGCCACAGGGCGCGGGGGCAGCCCCAGCATTTT.

There are a few counts of this clonotype. The chain employs TRBV6-1 and TRBJ1-1; the D gene is possibly TRBD1 (6 bases). CDR1 and CDR2 (germline): MNHNS, SASEGT. This CDR3 spans 16 amino acids. V was clipped by 6 bases and J by 1 base, with 18 bases between them. The chain's CDR3 is CASSPSGAASNTEAFF. CDR3 bases: TGTGCCAGCAGCCCCTCAGGGGCGGCCTCGAACACTGAAGCTTTCTTT.

This clonotype came up once. The gene calls are TRBV18 and TRBJ2-3; D remains unclear. The end of the DNA aligns better with TRBJ1-5, so the J call may be wrong. The CDR3 runs 15 residues. Germline V gives CDR1 KGHSH, CDR2 LQKENI. CDR3 in DNA: TGTGCCAGCTCACCCGCTAGCGGGGTCCCAGATACGCAGCATTTT. Residues: CASSPASGVPDTQHF.

The chain joins TRBV19 to TRBJ2-5, with TRBD1 identical over 8 bases. CDR1 and CDR2 (germline): LNHDA, SQIVND (reference sequence). The CDR3 is 16 residues long. J gave up 0 bases and V 3 bases, and 6 bases lay outside the gene matches. The DNA for the CDR3 is TGTGCCAGTAGTATCCCCGGGACAGGAAACCAAGAGACCCAGTACTTC. Encoded protein: CASSIPGTGNQETQYF.

This chain joins TRBV24-1 and TRBJ1-2; D is ambiguous. The germline V gene encodes CDR1 KGHDR and CDR2 SFDVKD. The CDR3 length is 14 residues. V lost 6 bases and J lost 8, with 18 bases in between. CDR3 nucleotide sequence: TGTGCCACCAGTCCCGGGCCTACCAGGAGGGGCTACACCTTC. Translated, it gives CATSPGPTRRGYTF.

The chain combines TRBV4-2 with TRBJ1-1, with TRBD1 matching over 9 bases. The trim removed 1 base at V and 6 bases at J, leaving 12 bases unmatched. The CDR3 has 17 residues. The germline V gene has CDR1 LGHNA and CDR2 YNFKEQ. CDR3 DNA: TGTGCCAGCAGCCAAGCCCCCCACGACAGGGGGGACGCTGAAGCTTTCTTT. It codes for CASSQAPHDRGDAEAFF.

J is TRBJ2-3 and V is TRBV19, with D perhaps matching TRBD1 (6 bases). With 3 bases removed from V and 4 bases from J, the gap between germline ends came to 14 bases. Germline V lookup: CDR1 LNHDA, CDR2 SQIVND (reference sequence). The CDR3 has 15 amino acids. CDR3 residues: CASSITGQTPDTQYF. CDR3 sequence (DNA): TGTGCCAGTAGTATCACCGGACAGACACCAGATACGCAGTATTTT.

This chain uses TRBV20-1 with TRBJ2-6; D is possibly TRBD1 (5 bases). V lost 4 bases, J lost 0 bases, and 13 bases lay in between. Germline V gives CDR1 DFQATT, CDR2 SNEGSKA (reference sequence). The CDR3 contains 16 residues. The CDR3 loop reads CSAKDSGSSGANVLTF. The DNA for the CDR3 is TGCAGTGCTAAAGACAGTGGCAGCTCTGGGGCCAACGTCCTGACTTTC.

This clonotype showed up just a few times. This chain connects TRBV5-1 to TRBJ1-2; D not resolved. Germline CDR1 SGHRS, CDR2 YFSETQ. With 1 base removed from V and 5 bases from J, the gap between germline ends came to 9 bases. The CDR3 contains 13 residues. In nucleotides, the CDR3 is TGCGCCAGCAGCTTGAGCCCAGTGTATGGCTACACCTTC. This encodes CASSLSPVYGYTF.

The chain joins TRBV30 to TRBJ2-7; 7 bases align to TRBD1. Germline CDR1 is GTSNPN and CDR2 is SVGIG (reference sequence). The CDR3 spans 13 residues. J gave up 1 base and V 5 bases, and 5 bases lay outside the gene matches. The DNA of the CDR3 is TGTGCCTGGGGAAGACAGGGTTCCTACGAGCAGTACTTC. Its translation is CAWGRQGSYEQYF.

The sample holds many counts of this clonotype. The chain combines TRBV7-8 with TRBJ2-1; TRBD2 aligns across 11 bases. The germline V gene encodes CDR1 SGHVS and CDR2 FQNEAQ. This CDR3 is 17 amino acids long. Trimming removed 3 bases from V and 1 base from J; junction bases left unmatched: 5. For the CDR3, the DNA is TGTGCCAGCAGCTTTAGCGGGGGGGCCGGTTCCTACAATGAGCAGTTCTTC. This encodes CASSFSGGAGSYNEQFF.

This rearrangement joins TRBV19 to TRBJ2-7, with TRBD1 identical over 7 bases. The CDR3 extends over 15 amino acids. Trimming removed 7 bases from V and 5 bases from J; junction bases left unmatched: 14. CDR1 and CDR2 from the germline V gene are LNHDA and SQIVND (reference sequence). This chain's CDR3 is CASTMTDRPHHEQYF. DNA for the CDR3: TGTGCCAGTACCATGACGGACAGGCCGCACCACGAGCAGTACTTC.

The chain joins TRBV6-2 or TRBV6-3 to TRBJ2-2; D possibly corresponds to TRBD2 (5 bases). Germline V gene lookup returns CDR1 MNHEY and CDR2 SVGEGT. The CDR3 loop spans 15 amino acids. With 6 bases removed from V and 7 bases from J, the gap between germline ends came to 18 bases. In DNA form, the CDR3 reads TGTGCCAGCAGACGTGGGAGATACACCGGCGGGGAGCTGTTTTTT. Translation gives CASRRGRYTGGELFF.

This clonotype was seen a few times. The chain links TRBV20-1 to TRBJ2-7, with 9 bases aligning to TRBD1. The V and J ends lost 3 bases and 7 bases, in that order; junction bases with no gene match: 13. The germline gives CDR1 DFQATT, CDR2 SNEGSKA (reference sequence). The CDR3 is 15 residues long. The CDR3 sequence is CSARDPETGGWEQYF. Written as DNA, the CDR3 is TGCAGTGCTAGGGATCCCGAGACAGGGGGTTGGGAGCAGTACTTC.

This clonotype has a handful of counts. This chain connects TRBV6-1 to TRBJ1-3, with 10 bases lining up with TRBD1. Germline V lookup: CDR1 MNHNS, CDR2 SASEGT. The CDR3 has 17 residues. With 5 bases clipped from V and 3 bases from J, the junction kept 10 bases outside the gene matches. CDR3 DNA sequence: TGTGCCAGCAGTTTCCAAAGACAGGGGGCGTATGGAAACACCATATATTTT. Protein product: CASSFQRQGAYGNTIYF.

This clonotype was seen more than once but under ten times. The CDR3 DNA follows: TGTGCCATCAGTGATGGGGGGACGGGGGCCAACGTCCTGACTTTC. Its translation: CAISDGGTGANVLTF. The chain combines TRBV10-3 with TRBJ2-6; tentative D call: TRBD2 (6 bases). The CDR3 length is 15 residues. Germline V gene sequence: CDR1 ENHRY, CDR2 SYGVKD. V was pared by 3 bases and J by 4 bases, with 10 bases between.

As regards this clonotype: One base away lies a much larger clone, so this may be a sequencing read error. V and J are TRBV6-1 and TRBJ1-1; the D is unclear. This CDR3 spans 14 amino acids. Deletions cut 7 bases from V and 2 bases from J, with 14 bases between. Germline CDR1 reads MNHNS; CDR2 reads SASEGT. For the CDR3, the DNA is TGTGCCAGCACCGAGGCGGGCCCTAACACTGAAGCTTTCTTT. Its translation: CASTEAGPNTEAFF.